Presented here are 25 T cell receptor beta chains from one specimen sequenced in a study of response to subunit inactivated influenza vaccine. TCRdb reanalysed the RT-PCR reads using MiXCR and keeps one entry per CDR3 protein. The repertoire has 450,000 to 700,000 distinct CDR3 sequences, around 13% of them found once; the top ten carry approximately 12%. This sample comprised PBMCs from blood, obtained roughly 12 days after vaccination. The receptors come from a man aged 45-65 years who received an inactivated influenza vaccine.

This clonotype came up many times. The chain couples TRBV12-3 or TRBV12-4 to TRBJ2-1; D not certain. V was clipped by 5 bases and J by 8 bases, with 13 bases between them. This CDR3 spans 13 amino acids. CDR3 protein: CASSLMRVDEQFF. CDR3 sequence (DNA): TGTGCCAGCAGTCTGATGAGAGTGGATGAGCAGTTCTTC.

This clonotype has at least ten counts. V is TRBV6-4 and J is TRBJ2-3; 7 positions match TRBD2. This CDR3 region has 13 residues. Germline CDR1 and CDR2: MRHNA and SNTAGT. V lost 8 bases to trimming and J lost 2 bases; unmatched junction nucleotides: 4. CDR3 sequence: CASGAGHTDTQYF. CDR3 DNA: TGTGCCAGCGGAGCGGGGCACACAGATACGCAGTATTTT.

The rearrangement uses TRBV6-1 and TRBJ2-2; D unclear. The CDR3 has 12 residues. Trimming cost V 7 bases and J 6 bases, with 9 bases left between them. CDR1 is MNHNS, CDR2 SASEGT, per germline. The CDR3 is CASNQNAGELFF. The DNA of the CDR3 is TGTGCCAGCAATCAAAATGCCGGGGAGCTGTTTTTT.

This clonotype was observed a few times. The chain links TRBV5-6 to TRBJ2-7, with D maybe TRBD1 (5 bases). The V gene's germline CDR1 is SGHDT and CDR2 YYEEEE. V was pared by 1 base and J by 0 bases, with 14 bases between. This CDR3 spans 16 amino acids. The DNA of the CDR3 is TGTGCCAGCAGCTTGCCGGCAGGGATAAGCTCCTACGAGCAGTACTTC. This sequence encodes CASSLPAGISSYEQYF.

This clonotype was recorded a few times. The chain is built from TRBV28 and TRBJ2-5; D is uncertain. V gave up 8 bases and J gave up 2 bases, with 0 bases separating them. The length of the CDR3 is 9 residues. Germline V gene sequence: CDR1 MDHEN, CDR2 SYDVKM. DNA of the CDR3: TGTGCCAGCCAAGAGACCCAGTACTTC. It encodes CASQETQYF.

This clonotype appeared many times. The gene calls are TRBV5-1 and TRBJ2-2, with D possibly being TRBD1 or TRBD2 (5 bases each). With 4 bases removed from V and 2 bases from J, the gap between germline ends came to 15 bases. Germline CDR1 is SGHRS and CDR2 is YFSETQ. This CDR3 is 16 amino acids long. CDR3 nucleotide sequence: TGCGCCAGCAGCCCAACCGCAGGGACCAACACCGGGGAGCTGTTTTTT. Translation: CASSPTAGTNTGELFF.

There are many counts of this clonotype. V is TRBV20-1 and J is TRBJ2-4, with TRBD1 matching 8 bases. With 5 bases clipped from V and 9 bases from J, the junction kept 12 bases outside the gene matches. This CDR3 has 14 amino acids. From germline, CDR1 is DFQATT and CDR2 SNEGSKA (reference sequence). In DNA, the CDR3 is TGCAGTGCTTGGACAGGGTCGTCCGGGGGCATTCAGTACTTC. Its translation: CSAWTGSSGGIQYF.

The genes are TRBV12-3 or TRBV12-4 and TRBJ2-5; no clear D gene. The CDR3 sequence is 14 residues long. V was pared by 3 bases and J by 4 bases, with 12 bases between. The CDR3 is CASSFLNRIETQYF. The CDR3 bases are TGTGCCAGCAGTTTCTTGAACAGAATAGAGACCCAGTACTTC.

In this sample, this clonotype turned up a few times. The chain carries TRBV5-5 and TRBJ2-3; 10 bases map to TRBD2. V shed 3 bases and J 9 bases; nucleotides not matched to a gene: 4. This CDR3 contains 13 residues. Germline CDR1 SGHKS, CDR2 YYEKEE (reference sequence). CDR3 nucleotides: TGTGCCAGCAGCTGGCTAGCGGGAGAAACGCAGTATTTT. Its translation: CASSWLAGETQYF.

The rearrangement joins TRBV5-5 to TRBJ1-1; D gene ambiguous. Germline V gene data show CDR1 as SGHKS and CDR2 as YYEKEE (reference sequence). The CDR3 runs 14 residues. V lost 4 bases, J lost 1 base, and 11 bases lay in between. The CDR3 reads CASSITVTNTEAFF. The DNA for the CDR3 is TGTGCCAGCAGCATAACAGTGACGAACACTGAAGCTTTCTTT.

CDR3 in amino acids: CASNPTPGTADTEAFF. The CDR3 DNA is TGTGCCAGCAACCCAACCCCGGGGACAGCGGACACTGAAGCTTTCTTT. The chain couples TRBV6-1 to TRBJ1-1; 7 positions match TRBD1. The CDR3 runs to 16 residues. The germline V gene has CDR1 MNHNS and CDR2 SASEGT. Trimming cost V 7 bases and J 3 bases; bases outside gene matches: 14.

The chain is built from TRBV6-1 and TRBJ2-5; possibly TRBD2 for D (5 bases). The CDR3 has 14 residues. The germline CDR1 and CDR2 sequences are MNHNS and SASEGT. With 7 bases removed from V and 5 bases from J, the gap between germline ends came to 17 bases. The CDR3 protein is CASKQPSGVETQYF. The CDR3 DNA sequence: TGTGCCAGCAAACAGCCCAGCGGAGTTGAGACCCAGTACTTC.

V gene TRBV4-3 combines with J gene TRBJ1-1; the D is unclear. This CDR3 spans 15 amino acids. Deletions cut 0 bases from V and 0 bases from J, with 8 bases between. Per germline, CDR1 LGHNA and CDR2 YSLEER. Here the CDR3 reads CASSQEVHVNTEAFF. In DNA, the CDR3 is TGCGCCAGCAGCCAAGAAGTACACGTGAACACTGAAGCTTTCTTT.

V and J are TRBV28 and TRBJ2-3; 7 nucleotides match TRBD1. Germline V gene sequence: CDR1 MDHEN, CDR2 SYDVKM. Germline trimming cut 8 bases from V and 6 bases from J; bases unmatched to any gene: 14. The CDR3 contains 15 residues. CDR3 nucleotide sequence: TGTGCCAGCTACCCGGGACAGATTCCTCCGGATACGCAGTATTTT. This translates into CASYPGQIPPDTQYF.

There are a few counts of this clonotype. This chain uses TRBV20-1 with TRBJ2-5, with D tentatively TRBD2 (6 bases). Trimming stripped 3 bases from V and 1 base from J, with 12 bases between. Germline V CDR1 and CDR2: DFQATT, SNEGSKA (reference sequence). CDR3 length: 14 residues. The CDR3 loop is CSASADYPQETQYF. The CDR3 DNA sequence: TGCAGTGCTAGCGCGGACTACCCCCAAGAGACCCAGTACTTC.

V and J are TRBV4-3 and TRBJ2-6; D unclear. CDR3 length: 15 residues. V lost 3 bases to trimming and J lost 0 bases, with 6 bases between them. Germline CDR1 reads LGHNA; CDR2 reads YSLEER. CDR3 in amino acids: CASSHSGSGANVLTF. DNA of the CDR3: TGCGCCAGCAGCCATTCCGGCTCTGGGGCCAACGTCCTGACTTTC.

The rearrangement joins TRBV20-1 to TRBJ2-7; either TRBD1 or TRBD2 may fit D (5 bases each). V lost 6 bases and J 3 bases, leaving 15 bases between the germline ends. Germline values: CDR1 DFQATT, CDR2 SNEGSKA (reference sequence). The CDR3 has 13 amino acids. CDR3: CSAYAGTVYEQYF. The CDR3 nucleotides read TGCAGTGCCTATGCCGGGACGGTCTACGAGCAGTACTTC.

This clonotype was seen more than once but under ten times. V and J are TRBV28 and TRBJ2-5, with D possibly TRBD1 on 6 matching bases. Per germline, CDR1 MDHEN and CDR2 SYDVKM. The CDR3 runs to 14 residues. The V gene lost 5 bases and the J gene lost 5 bases, with 15 bases spanning the gap. The CDR3 coding sequence is TGTGCCAGCAGTCCCTACAGGGTCGGGGAGACCCAGTACTTC. Protein: CASSPYRVGETQYF. Drawing the rest from reference TRBV28 and TRBJ2-5, the complete variable domain is DVKVTQSSRYLVKRTGEKVFLECVQDMDHENMFWYRQDPGLGLRLIYFSYDVKMKEKGDIPEGYSVSREKKERFSLILESASTNQTSMYLCASSPYRVGETQYFGPGTRLLVL.

This chain joins TRBV30 and TRBJ1-2; D is undetermined. The CDR3 sequence is 14 residues long. Trimming pared 2 bases from V and 7 bases from J, leaving 17 bases between. Germline V gene data show CDR1 as GTSNPN and CDR2 as SVGIG (reference sequence). The CDR3 coding sequence is TGTGCCTGGAGTTTAAGGGCGGCGGCGACTGGCTACACCTTC. Translated, it gives CAWSLRAAATGYTF.

This clonotype has only a few counts. This chain connects TRBV6-6 to TRBJ1-1; TRBD1 matches 8 bases. Per the germline V gene, CDR1 is MNHNY and CDR2 is SVGAGI (reference sequence). The CDR3 is 11 amino acids. V lost 5 bases to trimming and J lost 8 bases; unmatched junction nucleotides: 1. The CDR3 DNA is TGTGCCAGCAGTCAGGGGGCAGAAGCTTTCTTT. This gives the protein CASSQGAEAFF.

The J gene is TRBJ2-7, the V gene TRBV29-1; no clear D. Trimming removed 4 bases from V and 7 bases from J, with 14 bases in between. Germline CDR1 and CDR2: SQVTM and ANQGSEA. The CDR3 sequence is 12 residues long. CDR3 coding DNA: TGCAGCGTTGGAAGTAGTTTGGCTGAGCAGTACTTC. It codes for CSVGSSLAEQYF.

The chain combines TRBV19 with TRBJ1-2, with TRBD1 identical over 8 bases. Looked up from germline, CDR1 is LNHDA and CDR2 is SQIVND (reference sequence). This CDR3 spans 16 amino acids. V lost 0 bases and J lost 4; bases outside the gene matches: 7. In nucleotides, the CDR3 is TGTGCCAGTAGTATAGACGGACAGGGATGGGGCTATGGCTACACCTTC. As protein: CASSIDGQGWGYGYTF.

CDR3 protein: CATSDFKGSRDRGETQYF. The CDR3 DNA sequence: TGTGCCACCAGTGATTTTAAAGGGAGCCGGGACAGGGGAGAGACCCAGTACTTC. The chain couples TRBV24-1 to TRBJ2-5; the match to TRBD1 covers 10 bases. Germline CDR1 KGHDR, CDR2 SFDVKD. Trimming removed 1 base from V and 4 bases from J; junction bases left unmatched: 11. This CDR3 has 18 residues.

This clonotype was observed at least ten times. The J gene is TRBJ1-1, the V gene TRBV9; possibly TRBD1 for D (6 bases). The CDR3 loop spans 14 amino acids. The V gene's germline CDR1 is SGDLS and CDR2 YYNGEE. V lost 4 bases, J lost 5 bases, and 15 bases lay in between. CDR3 residues: CASSPSPRGTEAFF. The CDR3, as DNA: TGTGCCAGCAGCCCCAGTCCGAGGGGGACTGAAGCTTTCTTT.

V gene TRBV28 combines with J gene TRBJ2-7, with D possibly TRBD2 on 5 matching bases. Between the trimmed V and J ends, which lost 2 bases and 6 bases, there was a span of 17 bases. The CDR3 totals 15 residues. The germline V gene has CDR1 MDHEN and CDR2 SYDVKM. CDR3: CASSLTEGNPFEQYF. CDR3 DNA sequence: TGTGCCAGCAGTTTAACTGAGGGAAACCCCTTCGAGCAGTACTTC.